This is a list of T cell receptor beta chains from one sample in a study of T cell responses to AZD1222 COVID-19 vaccine. The protocol was immunoSEQ multiplex PCR, while the TCRdb copy is restricted to in-frame clones and leaves out a portion. The repertoire holds 43,000 or so clones, with about 90% as singletons. Sequencing used peripheral blood, obtained 28 days after the second AZD1222 dose. All receptors derive from an adult who received the AZD1222 COVID-19 vaccine. Both conserved end residues are part of each CDR3. D genes are given only for firm matches.

len: 15; j_gene: TRBJ2-1; v_gene: TRBV7-2; d_gene: -; CDR3aa: CASSLEASSYNEQFF; CDR3nt: TGTGCCAGCAGCTTAGAGGCTAGCTCCTACAATGAGCAGTTCTTC
len: 15; j_gene: TRBJ2-1; v_gene: TRBV10-2; d_gene: -; CDR3aa: CASSEGTLGQNEQFF; CDR3nt: TGCGCCAGCAGTGAAGGGACTCTAGGGCAAAATGAGCAGTTCTTC
len: 14; j_gene: TRBJ1-5; v_gene: TRBV7-9; d_gene: -; CDR3aa: CASSLPDIRQPQHF; CDR3nt: TGTGCCAGCAGCTTACCCGATATCCGTCAGCCCCAGCATTTT
len: 12; j_gene: TRBJ1-2; v_gene: TRBV18; d_gene: -; CDR3aa: CASSPNPDGYTF; CDR3nt: TGTGCCAGCTCACCGAATCCGGATGGCTACACCTTC
len: 14; j_gene: TRBJ1-2; v_gene: TRBV7-6; d_gene: -; CDR3aa: CASSLGDRPDGYTF; CDR3nt: TGTGCCAGCAGCTTAGGAGACAGGCCGGATGGCTACACCTTC
len: 15; j_gene: TRBJ1-3; v_gene: TRBV6-1; d_gene: -; CDR3aa: CASSDGPISGNTIYF; CDR3nt: TGTGCCAGCAGTGACGGGCCGATCTCTGGAAACACCATATATTTT
len: 13; j_gene: TRBJ1-1; v_gene: TRBV7-9; d_gene: -; CDR3aa: CASREGSGTEAFF; CDR3nt: TGTGCCAGCAGAGAAGGGTCGGGCACTGAAGCTTTCTTT
len: 15; j_gene: TRBJ2-5; v_gene: TRBV7-9; d_gene: -; CDR3aa: CASSLRLGRQETQYF; CDR3nt: TGTGCCAGCAGCTTACGGCTCGGGCGCCAAGAGACCCAGTACTTC
len: 14; j_gene: TRBJ2-2; v_gene: TRBV20-1; d_gene: -; CDR3aa: CSASGSRGTGELFF; CDR3nt: TGCAGTGCTAGTGGCAGCCGAGGAACCGGGGAGCTGTTTTTT
len: 14; j_gene: TRBJ2-3; v_gene: TRBV9; d_gene: -; CDR3aa: CASSPMEGGDTQYF; CDR3nt: TGTGCCAGCAGCCCCATGGAAGGAGGAGATACGCAGTATTTT
len: 15; j_gene: TRBJ2-2; v_gene: TRBV12-5; d_gene: TRBD1; CDR3aa: CASGLERTGTGELFF; CDR3nt: TGTGCTAGTGGTTTGGAGCGGACAGGCACCGGGGAGCTGTTTTTT
len: 13; j_gene: TRBJ2-5; v_gene: TRBV29-1; d_gene: -; CDR3aa: CSVEGASLETQYF; CDR3nt: TGCAGCGTTGAGGGGGCGTCTCTAGAGACCCAGTACTTC
len: 19; j_gene: TRBJ2-1; v_gene: TRBV24-1; d_gene: -; CDR3aa: CATSDAVGQGITSYNEQFF; CDR3nt: TGTGCCACCAGTGATGCCGTGGGTCAGGGGATAACCTCCTACAATGAGCAGTTCTTC
len: 13; j_gene: TRBJ1-1; v_gene: TRBV25-1; d_gene: -; CDR3aa: CASSATRGTEAFF; CDR3nt: TGTGCCAGCAGTGCGACCCGTGGAACTGAAGCTTTCTTT